One and the same sample provided the 20 T cell receptor beta chains below, sequenced in a study of blood T cell repertoires in COVID-19. Assay used: immunoSEQ multiplex PCR; TCRdb lists only in-frame clones, some missing. The sample holds about 280,000 clones, 88% seen once. Sequencing was performed on peripheral blood. The receptors come from a young man with active or convalescent COVID-19.

This clone is a singleton in its sample. V gene TRBV19 combines with J gene TRBJ1-3, with 10 positions matching TRBD1. The V and J ends lost 10 bases and 3 bases, in that order; junction bases with no gene match: 9. Germline CDR1 LNHDA, CDR2 SQIVND (reference sequence). The CDR3 length is 15 residues. In DNA form, the CDR3 reads TGTGCCACCCGCCCGGACAGGGGGGGTGGAAACACCATATATTTT. Translation: CATRPDRGGGNTIYF.

CDR3 DNA sequence: TGCGCCAGCAGTGAAGGGGCTAGAGCTTTCTTT. The encoded protein is CASSEGARAFF. The V and J genes are TRBV10-1 and TRBJ1-1; D is possibly TRBD1 (5 bases). This CDR3 spans 11 amino acids. The germline gives CDR1 WNHNN, CDR2 SYGVQD (reference sequence). Trimming pared 3 bases from V and 10 bases from J, leaving 9 bases between.

V usage is TRBV12-3 or TRBV12-4 and J usage is TRBJ2-5; D remains ambiguous. The length of the CDR3 is 11 residues. Trimming stripped 8 bases from V and 7 bases from J, with 11 bases between. The CDR3: CASGDLGTQYF. DNA for the CDR3: TGTGCCAGCGGCGACTTGGGGACCCAGTACTTC.

The chain employs TRBV5-1 and TRBJ2-1, with D hard to call. Per germline, CDR1 SGHRS and CDR2 YFSETQ. The CDR3 runs 14 residues. The V end lost 1 base, the J end lost 6 bases, and 11 bases lay between the germline ends. The CDR3 bases are TGCGCCAGCAGCTTGTGGCCGGGTCCCAATGAGCAGTTCTTC. Protein: CASSLWPGPNEQFF. The variable domain in full, with the rest retrieved from reference TRBV5-1 and TRBJ2-1, is KAGVTQTPRYLIKTRGQQVTLSCSPISGHRSVSWYQQTPGQGLQFLFEYFSETQRNKGNFPGRFSGRQFSNSRSEMNVSTLELGDSALYLCASSLWPGPNEQFFGPGTRLTVL.

The CDR3: CASSYQGSNEKLFF. The CDR3 nucleotides are TGTGCCAGCAGTTACCAGGGCTCTAATGAAAAACTGTTTTTT. The rearrangement joins TRBV6-6 to TRBJ1-4; maybe TRBD1 (5 bases). V was cut by 2 bases and J by 3 bases, with 7 bases left in between. Germline loops: CDR1 MNHNY, CDR2 SVGAGI (reference sequence). The CDR3 extends over 14 amino acids.

This chain joins TRBV3-1 (or the pseudogene TRBV3-2) and TRBJ2-1, with 12 nucleotides matching TRBD2. This CDR3 comprises 18 residues. Trimming took 4 bases from V and 0 from J; bases not matched to a gene: 7. Germline V gene lookup returns CDR1 LGHDT and CDR2 YNNKEL (reference sequence). CDR3 region: CASSLGLAGPYSYNEQFF. CDR3 DNA sequence: TGTGCCAGCAGCCTAGGACTAGCGGGGCCGTACTCCTACAATGAGCAGTTCTTC.

V gene TRBV5-1 combines with J gene TRBJ2-2, with TRBD1 identical over 7 bases. The length of the CDR3 is 14 residues. Germline loops: CDR1 SGHRS, CDR2 YFSETQ. The V segment lost 5 bases and the J segment 0 bases; nucleotides outside the gene matches: 1. Here the CDR3 reads CASRGQSNTGELFF. In DNA, the CDR3 is TGCGCCAGCAGGGGACAGTCGAACACCGGGGAGCTGTTTTTT.

Remarks on this clone: This same CDR3 is encoded by further DNA sequences in the sample. The chain joins TRBV7-9 to TRBJ1-5; D is uncertain. V was pared by 5 bases and J by 0 bases, with 11 bases between. This CDR3 has 15 residues. Germline loops: CDR1 SEHNR, CDR2 FQNEAQ (reference sequence). The CDR3 DNA reads as TGTGCCAGCAGCAAGGGAGGCTCTAGCAATCAGCCCCAGCATTTT. This sequence encodes CASSKGGSSNQPQHF.

The V and J genes are TRBV19 and TRBJ2-5; TRBD2 aligns across 10 bases. Germline CDR1 LNHDA, CDR2 SQIVND (reference sequence). This CDR3 is 15 amino acids long. The ends lost 7 bases at V and 3 bases at J; junction bases unmatched: 8. CDR3: CASKPGLALKETQYF. The CDR3 DNA sequence: TGTGCCAGTAAGCCGGGACTAGCGTTAAAAGAGACCCAGTACTTC.

This chain connects TRBV27 to TRBJ2-7; D perhaps matches TRBD1 (6 bases). CDR1 is MNHEY, CDR2 SMNVEV, per germline (reference sequence). V was cut by 2 bases and J by 2 bases, with 10 bases left in between. The CDR3 totals 14 residues. The CDR3, as DNA: TGTGCCAGCAGTTTAGCAGGGGCGGCCTACGAGCAGTACTTC. It yields the protein CASSLAGAAYEQYF.

The chain couples TRBV5-6 to TRBJ2-3, with D perhaps matching TRBD1 (5 bases). Trimming pared 2 bases from V and 1 base from J, leaving 14 bases between. Looked up from germline, CDR1 is SGHDT and CDR2 is YYEEEE. This CDR3 is 16 amino acids long. The CDR3 DNA sequence: TGTGCCAGCAGCTTCCCTTTAGGGGTCCGCACAGATACGCAGTATTTT. This gives the protein CASSFPLGVRTDTQYF.

V usage is TRBV2 and J usage is TRBJ2-1; D not resolved. There are 14 residues in the CDR3. V was pared by 4 bases and J by 3 bases, with 10 bases between. CDR1 is SNHLY and CDR2 is FYNNEI in the germline V gene. The CDR3 spells CASSVRRLYNEQFF. The CDR3 DNA reads as TGTGCCAGCAGTGTGCGCAGGCTCTACAATGAGCAGTTCTTC.

The chain is built from TRBV3-1 (or the pseudogene TRBV3-2) and TRBJ1-5; D is ambiguous. This CDR3 is built from 13 residues. V shed 1 base and J shed 3 bases, with 4 bases lying between them. Germline lookup yields CDR1 LGHDT and CDR2 YNNKEL (reference sequence). CDR3 bases: TGTGCCAGCAGCCAAGCAATCAATCAGCCCCAGCATTTT. Residues: CASSQAINQPQHF.

This clone is a singleton in its sample. This chain connects TRBV9 to TRBJ2-1, with TRBD2 identical over 7 bases. Germline V CDR1 and CDR2: SGDLS, YYNGEE. With 2 bases clipped from V and 7 bases from J, the junction kept 12 bases outside the gene matches. The CDR3 has 16 residues. The CDR3 here is CASSVGGDPAGNEQFF. The CDR3, as DNA: TGTGCCAGCAGCGTGGGAGGGGACCCAGCGGGGAATGAGCAGTTCTTC.

The chain recombines TRBV27 with TRBJ1-4, with 7 bases fitting TRBD1. J gave up 0 bases and V 5 bases, and 9 bases lay outside the gene matches. Germline V gives CDR1 MNHEY, CDR2 SMNVEV (reference sequence). The CDR3 covers 17 residues. The CDR3 bases are TGTGCCAGCAGTACTCGGGACAGCCGAACAACTAATGAAAAACTGTTTTTT. It translates to CASSTRDSRTTNEKLFF.

V and J are TRBV7-2 and TRBJ2-5; D unresolved. The germline CDR1 and CDR2 sequences are SGHTA and FQGNSA. The CDR3 consists of 13 residues. Between the trimmed V and J ends, which lost 1 base and 5 bases, there was a span of 8 bases. The CDR3 is CASSLERVETQYF. The CDR3 DNA is TGTGCCAGCAGCTTAGAACGCGTGGAGACCCAGTACTTC.

This sequence joins TRBV10-3 and TRBJ1-2; possible D gene TRBD1, 5 bases. V shed 0 bases and J shed 5 bases, with 16 bases lying between them. CDR1 ENHRY and CDR2 SYGVKD come from the germline V gene. The CDR3 sequence is 16 residues long. DNA of the CDR3: TGTGCCATCAGTGAGTCGATCAGGGATGTCCCTTATGGCTACACCTTC. Translation: CAISESIRDVPYGYTF.

In its sample, this clone was seen once. This sequence joins TRBV27 and TRBJ2-7; possible D gene TRBD1, 6 bases. CDR1 and CDR2 from the germline V gene are MNHEY and SMNVEV (reference sequence). Trimming took 6 bases from V and 3 from J, leaving 15 bases between them. The CDR3 contains 14 residues. CDR3 sequence reads: CASSRQELGYEQYF. Written as DNA, the CDR3 is TGTGCCAGCAGCAGACAGGAGCTCGGCTACGAGCAGTACTTC.

J is TRBJ2-3 and V is TRBV23-1, with a weak D call TRBD1 (6 bases). TRBV23-1 falls under the ORF class, with uncertain function. The CDR3 contains 15 residues. Trimming left V 3 bases short and J 4 bases short, with 14 bases between. CDR3 coding DNA: TGCGCCAGCAGTCACTACAGGGCGAGGGCAGATACGCAGTATTTT. This translates into CASSHYRARADTQYF.

This clone was found a few times. V and J are TRBV5-1 and TRBJ1-4; no clear D. The CDR3 spans 15 residues. V was clipped by 7 bases and J by 4 bases, with 17 bases between them. Germline CDR1 SGHRS, CDR2 YFSETQ. CDR3 DNA sequence: TGCGCCAGCGGCCTCGAGGGTAGCGGTAATGAAAAACTGTTTTTT. Translating it yields CASGLEGSGNEKLFF.